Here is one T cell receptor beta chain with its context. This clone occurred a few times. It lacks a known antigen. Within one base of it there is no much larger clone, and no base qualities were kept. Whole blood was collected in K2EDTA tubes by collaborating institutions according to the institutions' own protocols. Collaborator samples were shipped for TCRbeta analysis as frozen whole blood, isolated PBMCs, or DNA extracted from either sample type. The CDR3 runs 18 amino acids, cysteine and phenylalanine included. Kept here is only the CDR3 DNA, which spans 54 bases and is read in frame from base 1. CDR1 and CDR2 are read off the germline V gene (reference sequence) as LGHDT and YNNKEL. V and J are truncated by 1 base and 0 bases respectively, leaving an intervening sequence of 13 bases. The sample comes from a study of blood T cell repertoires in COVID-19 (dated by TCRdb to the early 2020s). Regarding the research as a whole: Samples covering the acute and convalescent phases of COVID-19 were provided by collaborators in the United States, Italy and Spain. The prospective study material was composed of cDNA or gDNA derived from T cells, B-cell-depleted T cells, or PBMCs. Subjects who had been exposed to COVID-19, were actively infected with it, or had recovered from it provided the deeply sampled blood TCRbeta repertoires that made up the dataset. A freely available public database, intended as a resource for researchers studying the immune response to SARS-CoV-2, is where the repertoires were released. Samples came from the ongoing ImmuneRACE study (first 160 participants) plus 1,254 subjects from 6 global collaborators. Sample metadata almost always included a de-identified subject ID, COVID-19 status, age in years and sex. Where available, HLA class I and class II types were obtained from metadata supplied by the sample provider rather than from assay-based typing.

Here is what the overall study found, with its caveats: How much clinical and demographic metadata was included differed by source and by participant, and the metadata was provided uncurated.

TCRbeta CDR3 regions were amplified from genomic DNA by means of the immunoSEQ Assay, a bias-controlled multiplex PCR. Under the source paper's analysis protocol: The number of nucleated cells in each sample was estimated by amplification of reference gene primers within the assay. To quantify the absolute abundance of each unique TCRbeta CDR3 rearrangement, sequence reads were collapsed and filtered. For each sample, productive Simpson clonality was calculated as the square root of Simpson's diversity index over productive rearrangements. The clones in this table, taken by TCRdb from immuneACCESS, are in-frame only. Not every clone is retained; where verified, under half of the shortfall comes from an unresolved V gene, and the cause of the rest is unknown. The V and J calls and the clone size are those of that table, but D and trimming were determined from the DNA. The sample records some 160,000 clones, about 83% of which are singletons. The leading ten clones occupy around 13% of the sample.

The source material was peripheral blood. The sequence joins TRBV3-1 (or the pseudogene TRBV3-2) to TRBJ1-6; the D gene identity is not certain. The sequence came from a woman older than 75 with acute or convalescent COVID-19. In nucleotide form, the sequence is TGTGCCAGCAGCCAAGTAGGCGTGCGGAGCTCCTATAATTCACCCCTCCACTTT. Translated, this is CASSQVGVRSSYNSPLHF.